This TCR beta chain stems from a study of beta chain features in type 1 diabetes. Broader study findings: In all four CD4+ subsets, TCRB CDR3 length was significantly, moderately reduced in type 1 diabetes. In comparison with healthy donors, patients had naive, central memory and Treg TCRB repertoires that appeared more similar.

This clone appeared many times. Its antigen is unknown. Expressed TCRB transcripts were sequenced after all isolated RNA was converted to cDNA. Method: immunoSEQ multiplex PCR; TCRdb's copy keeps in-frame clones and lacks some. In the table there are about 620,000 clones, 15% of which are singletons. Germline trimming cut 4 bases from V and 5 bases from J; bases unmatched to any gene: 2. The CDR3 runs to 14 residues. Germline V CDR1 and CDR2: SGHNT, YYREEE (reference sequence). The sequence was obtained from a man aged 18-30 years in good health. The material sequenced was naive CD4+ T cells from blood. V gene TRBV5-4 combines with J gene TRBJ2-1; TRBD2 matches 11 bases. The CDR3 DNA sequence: TGTGCCAGCAGCCCGGGACTAGCGGACAATGAGCAGTTCTTC. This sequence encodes CASSPGLADNEQFF.